This TCR beta chain was found in a study of blood T cell repertoires in COVID-19 (dated by TCRdb to 2019 to 2021). Broadly, across the study: The collaborator samples originated in the United States, Italy and Spain and spanned the acute and convalescent phases of COVID-19. The samples were drawn from the first 160 participants of the ongoing ImmuneRACE study and from 1,254 subjects provided by 6 global collaborators. The material from the prospective study consisted of cDNA or gDNA derived from T cells, B-cell-depleted T cells, or PBMCs. Sample metadata almost always included a de-identified subject ID, COVID-19 status, age in years and sex. The repertoires were made available in a free public database intended to serve as a resource for research on the immune response to SARS-CoV-2. Where available, HLA class I and class II types were taken from metadata supplied by the sample provider and were not determined by assay-based typing. Deeply sampled blood TCRbeta repertoires from subjects exposed to, actively infected with, or recovered from COVID-19 were included in the dataset.

Taken from cysteine to phenylalanine, the CDR3 has 16 residues. Just the 48-base CDR3 DNA is kept, in frame starting at base 1. At one collaborating source in Seattle, patients were enrolled during active infection and were followed longitudinally through the course of disease. Whole blood was collected in K2EDTA tubes by collaborating institutions according to the institutions' own protocols. For TCRbeta analysis, collaborator samples were shipped as frozen whole blood, as isolated PBMCs, or as DNA extracted from either sample type. Results and caveats for the whole study, not just this receptor: The amount of clinical and demographic metadata varied by source and participant and was provided uncurated.

TCRbeta CDR3 regions were amplified from genomic DNA by means of the immunoSEQ Assay, a bias-controlled multiplex PCR. The original pipeline was this. The number of nucleated cells in each sample was estimated from the amplification of reference gene primers within the assay. Sequence reads were collapsed and filtered to measure the absolute abundance of every unique TCRbeta CDR3 rearrangement. Productive Simpson clonality was computed per sample as the square root of Simpson's diversity index over productive rearrangements. The table was pulled from immuneACCESS by TCRdb, which kept in-frame rearrangements only. Such tables lose some clones; where checked, under half of the loss comes from unresolved V genes, and the rest has no known cause. Clonal size and the V and J genes are those of that table, whereas D and trimming came from the DNA. The sample data list approximately 270,000 clones, and roughly 80% of these were observed just once. The ten largest account for approximately 15% of the sample.

Note on this clone: Its antigen is still unknown. No qualities accompany the bases; no much larger clone lies one base away.

The sample comprised peripheral blood. The rearrangement joined TRBV21-1 to TRBJ1-5; TRBD1, the table's D call, was not compared with the DNA. TRBV21-1 is a recognized pseudogene. This clonotype was sampled from a person aged 65 to 85 with COVID-19, enrolled during active disease. The CDR3 region: CASSKARRQPNQPQHF. The base sequence is TGTGCCAGCAGCAAAGCGCGTCGACAGCCCAATCAGCCCCAGCATTTT.